The entry below gives a single T cell receptor beta chain sequence along with its context. This sample is drawn from a study of blood T cell repertoires in COVID-19. Study as a whole: Sample material is recorded as cDNA or gDNA derived from T cells, B-cell-depleted T cells, or PBMCs.

All enrollees were about 18 to 89 years old and from roughly 26 US areas. CDR3 length equals 14 residues. V was clipped by 2 bases and J by 2 bases; unmatched bases: 3. Per the germline V gene, CDR1 is SGHRS and CDR2 is YFSETQ. In the original processing: Reference gene primer amplification gave estimated nucleated cell counts. Produced via immunoSEQ multiplex PCR; TCRdb's table is partial and in-frame only. For V, J and clone size, that table is used; D and trimming come from the DNA. The data contain 470,000 or so clones, 87% of them singletons. This sequence originates from a woman under 30 with acute COVID-19. The chain carries TRBV5-1 and TRBJ2-5, with TRBD1 identical over 7 bases. Sequenced sample: PBMCs or T cells enriched from blood (not recorded which). CDR3 bases: TGCGCCAGCAGCTTAGGGACAGAACAAGAGACCCAGTACTTC. Translation gives CASSLGTEQETQYF.